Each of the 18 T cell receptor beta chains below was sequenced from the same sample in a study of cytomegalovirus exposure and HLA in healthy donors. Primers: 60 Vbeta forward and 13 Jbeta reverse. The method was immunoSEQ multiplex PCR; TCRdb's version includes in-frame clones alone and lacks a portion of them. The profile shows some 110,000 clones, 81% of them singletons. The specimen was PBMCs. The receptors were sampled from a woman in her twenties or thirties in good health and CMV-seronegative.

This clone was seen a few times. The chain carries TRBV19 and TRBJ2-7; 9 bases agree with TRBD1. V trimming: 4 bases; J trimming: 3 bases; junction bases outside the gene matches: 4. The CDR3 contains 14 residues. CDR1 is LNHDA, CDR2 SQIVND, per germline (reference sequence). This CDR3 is CASSTGTGFYEQYF. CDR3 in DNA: TGTGCCAGTAGTACCGGGACAGGGTTCTACGAGCAGTACTTC.

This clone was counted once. This CDR3 reads CSAWATYGYTF. The CDR3 DNA sequence: TGCAGTGCCTGGGCCACCTATGGCTACACCTTC. V gene TRBV20-1 combines with J gene TRBJ1-2, with D unresolved. The CDR3 has 11 amino acids. The germline V and J ends were trimmed by 6 bases and 4 bases, with 9 bases remaining between them. Looked up from germline, CDR1 is DFQATT and CDR2 is SNEGSKA (reference sequence).

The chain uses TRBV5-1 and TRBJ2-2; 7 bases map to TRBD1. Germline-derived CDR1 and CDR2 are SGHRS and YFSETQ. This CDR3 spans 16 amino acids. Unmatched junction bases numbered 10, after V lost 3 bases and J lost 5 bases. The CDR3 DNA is TGCGCCAGCAGCTCGGGACAGCCGAGGGGTACCGGGGAGCTGTTTTTT. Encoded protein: CASSSGQPRGTGELFF. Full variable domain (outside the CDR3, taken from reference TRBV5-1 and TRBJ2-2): KAGVTQTPRYLIKTRGQQVTLSCSPISGHRSVSWYQQTPGQGLQFLFEYFSETQRNKGNFPGRFSGRQFSNSRSEMNVSTLELGDSALYLCASSSGQPRGTGELFFGEGSRLTVL.

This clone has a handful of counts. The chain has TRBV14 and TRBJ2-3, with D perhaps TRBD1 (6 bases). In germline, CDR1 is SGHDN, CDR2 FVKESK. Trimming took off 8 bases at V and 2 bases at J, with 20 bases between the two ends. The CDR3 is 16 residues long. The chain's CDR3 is CASSKTTGINTDTQYF. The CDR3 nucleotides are TGTGCCAGCTCGAAGACCACAGGGATCAACACAGATACGCAGTATTTT.

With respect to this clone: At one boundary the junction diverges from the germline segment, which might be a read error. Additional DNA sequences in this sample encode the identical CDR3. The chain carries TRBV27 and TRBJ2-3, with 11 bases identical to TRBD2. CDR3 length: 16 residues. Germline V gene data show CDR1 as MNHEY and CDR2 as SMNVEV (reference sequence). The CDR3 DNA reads TGTGCCAGCAGTCCATTAGCGGGAGGGCTCACAGATACGCAATATTTT. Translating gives CASSPLAGGLTDTQYF.

The CDR3 sequence is CASSQASGGGLGRTDTQYF. CDR3 nucleotide sequence: TGCGCCAGCAGCCAAGCTTCTGGCGGAGGTCTTGGTCGCACAGATACGCAGTATTTT. The rearrangement uses TRBV4-1 and TRBJ2-3, with D possibly being TRBD2 (5 bases). Germline values: CDR1 MGHRA, CDR2 YSYEKL. This CDR3 has 19 amino acids. Between the trimmed V and J ends, which lost 1 base and 1 base, there was a span of 21 bases.

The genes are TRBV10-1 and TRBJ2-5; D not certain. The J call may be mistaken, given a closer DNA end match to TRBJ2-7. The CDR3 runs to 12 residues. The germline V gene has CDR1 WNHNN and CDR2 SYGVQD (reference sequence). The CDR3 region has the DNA TGCGCCAGCAGTGAGGCGCGAAACGAGCAGTACTTC. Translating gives CASSEARNEQYF.

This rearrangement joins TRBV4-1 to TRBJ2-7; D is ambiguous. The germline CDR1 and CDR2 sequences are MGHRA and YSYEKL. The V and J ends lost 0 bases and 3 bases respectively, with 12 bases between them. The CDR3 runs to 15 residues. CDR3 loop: CASSQDYREIYEQYF. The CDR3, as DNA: TGCGCCAGCAGCCAAGATTACCGCGAAATCTACGAGCAGTACTTC.

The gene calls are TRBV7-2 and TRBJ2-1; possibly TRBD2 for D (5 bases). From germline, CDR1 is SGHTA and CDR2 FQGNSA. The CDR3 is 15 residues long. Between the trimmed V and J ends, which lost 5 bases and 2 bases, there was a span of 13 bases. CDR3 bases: TGTGCCAGCAGCGGGAGAGAAGTCGCCTACAATGAGCAGTTCTTC. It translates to CASSGREVAYNEQFF.

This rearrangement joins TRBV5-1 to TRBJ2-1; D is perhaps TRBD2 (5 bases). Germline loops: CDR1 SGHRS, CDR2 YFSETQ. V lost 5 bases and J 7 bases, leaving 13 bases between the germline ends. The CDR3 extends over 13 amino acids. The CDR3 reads CASRGAAANEQFF. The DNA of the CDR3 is TGCGCCAGCAGGGGAGCCGCAGCAAATGAGCAGTTCTTC. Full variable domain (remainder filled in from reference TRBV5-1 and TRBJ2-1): KAGVTQTPRYLIKTRGQQVTLSCSPISGHRSVSWYQQTPGQGLQFLFEYFSETQRNKGNFPGRFSGRQFSNSRSEMNVSTLELGDSALYLCASRGAAANEQFFGPGTRLTVL.

The CDR3 DNA reads as TGTGCCAGCAGCCCGAGGGGAGGGGCGTTGGGTAATGAAAAACTGTTTTTT. Translation gives CASSPRGGALGNEKLFF. V is TRBV4-2 and J is TRBJ1-4, with D perhaps TRBD1 (5 bases). The CDR3 runs 17 residues. Looked up from germline, CDR1 is LGHNA and CDR2 is YNFKEQ. The V end lost 4 bases, the J end lost 4 bases, and 19 bases lay between the germline ends.

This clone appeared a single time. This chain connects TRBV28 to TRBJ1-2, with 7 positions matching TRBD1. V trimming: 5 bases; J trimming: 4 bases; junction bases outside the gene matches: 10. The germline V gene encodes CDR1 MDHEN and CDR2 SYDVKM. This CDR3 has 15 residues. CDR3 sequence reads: CASSLRQGRPYGYTF. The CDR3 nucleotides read TGTGCCAGCAGTCTCCGACAGGGCCGTCCCTATGGCTACACCTTC.

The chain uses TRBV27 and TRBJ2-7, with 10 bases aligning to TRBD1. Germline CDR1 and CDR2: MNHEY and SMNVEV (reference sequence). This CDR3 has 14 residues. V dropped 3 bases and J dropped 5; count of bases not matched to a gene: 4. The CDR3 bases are TGTGCCAGCAGTTTCCGGGACAGGGGCGACGAGCAGTACTTC. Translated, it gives CASSFRDRGDEQYF.

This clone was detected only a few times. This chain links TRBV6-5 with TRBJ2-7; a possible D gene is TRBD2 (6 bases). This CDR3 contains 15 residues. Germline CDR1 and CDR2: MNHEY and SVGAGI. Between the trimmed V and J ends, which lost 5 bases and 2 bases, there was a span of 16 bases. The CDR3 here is CASSPVSGRTYEQYF. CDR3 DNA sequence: TGTGCCAGCAGTCCCGTTAGCGGCCGAACCTACGAGCAGTACTTC.

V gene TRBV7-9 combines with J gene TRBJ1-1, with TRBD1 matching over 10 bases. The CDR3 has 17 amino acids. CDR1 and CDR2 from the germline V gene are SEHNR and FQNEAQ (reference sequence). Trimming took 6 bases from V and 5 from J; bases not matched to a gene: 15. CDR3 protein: CASRLRQGARGGTEAFF. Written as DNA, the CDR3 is TGTGCCAGCAGACTCCGACAGGGGGCGCGAGGGGGGACTGAAGCTTTCTTT.

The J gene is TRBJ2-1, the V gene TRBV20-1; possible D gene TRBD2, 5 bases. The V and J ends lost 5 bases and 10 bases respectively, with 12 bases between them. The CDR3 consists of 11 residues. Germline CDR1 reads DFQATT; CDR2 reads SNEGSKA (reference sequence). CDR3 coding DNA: TGCAGTGCTGGAGGACTTCGCGAGCAGTTCTTC. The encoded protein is CSAGGLREQFF.

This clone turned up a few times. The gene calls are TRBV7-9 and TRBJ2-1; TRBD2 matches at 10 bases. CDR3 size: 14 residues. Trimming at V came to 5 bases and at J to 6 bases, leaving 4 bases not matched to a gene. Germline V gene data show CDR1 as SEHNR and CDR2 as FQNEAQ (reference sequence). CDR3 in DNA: TGTGCCAGCAGCCATAGCGGGAGGACCAATGAGCAGTTCTTC. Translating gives CASSHSGRTNEQFF.

The CDR3 loop is CASSPSDRGPGTDTQYF. The CDR3 DNA sequence: TGCGCCAGCAGCCCATCCGACAGGGGGCCCGGCACAGATACGCAGTATTTT. V and J are TRBV4-1 and TRBJ2-3; 10 positions agree with TRBD1. Trimming at V came to 4 bases and at J to 1 base, leaving 8 bases not matched to a gene. Germline V gene lookup returns CDR1 MGHRA and CDR2 YSYEKL. The length of the CDR3 is 17 residues.